This TCR beta chain was recorded in a study of blood T cell repertoires in COVID-19 (dated by TCRdb to the early 2020s). For context, the study as a whole: The collaborator samples originated in the United States, Italy and Spain and spanned the acute and convalescent phases of COVID-19. The sample metadata nearly always contained a de-identified subject ID, COVID-19 status, age in years and sex. A freely available public database, intended as a resource for researchers studying the immune response to SARS-CoV-2, is where the repertoires were released. Samples came from the ongoing ImmuneRACE study (first 160 participants) plus 1,254 subjects from 6 global collaborators. Subjects who had been exposed to COVID-19, were actively infected with it, or had recovered from it provided the deeply sampled blood TCRbeta repertoires that made up the dataset. The material from the prospective study consisted of cDNA or gDNA derived from T cells, B-cell-depleted T cells, or PBMCs. Where available, HLA class I and class II types were obtained from metadata supplied by the sample provider rather than from assay-based typing.

The immunoSEQ Assay, a bias-controlled multiplex PCR, was used to amplify TCRbeta CDR3 regions from genomic DNA. The study's processing was this. Within the assay, amplification of reference gene primers was used to estimate how many nucleated cells each sample contained. Sequence reads were collapsed and filtered to measure the absolute abundance of every unique TCRbeta CDR3 rearrangement. For each sample, productive Simpson clonality was calculated as the square root of Simpson's diversity index across productive rearrangements. The immuneACCESS repertoire file appears here via TCRdb, limited to in-frame rearrangements. These files lack a portion of the clones; in checked studies, under half of the deficit traces to unresolved V genes, and the cause of the others is not known. V, J and clone size were drawn from that table, and D and trimming were deduced from the DNA. This sample has hundreds of thousands of clones in its table, and roughly 86% of those were observed once. The ten largest clonotypes hold around 7.9% of the sample.

At one collaborating source in Seattle, patients were enrolled during active infection and were followed longitudinally through the course of disease. Whole blood was collected in K2EDTA tubes by collaborating institutions according to the institutions' own protocols. For TCRbeta analysis, collaborators shipped samples as frozen whole blood, isolated PBMCs, or DNA extracted from either of those sample types. What the study reported, not specific to this receptor: The amount of clinical and demographic metadata varied by source and participant and was provided uncurated.

Notes on this clone: This clone's antigen is unknown. No much larger clone is present one base from it, and per-base qualities are unavailable.

From cysteine to phenylalanine, the CDR3 is 15 amino acids long. Kept here is only the CDR3 DNA, which spans 45 bases and is read in frame from base 1. As encoded in the germline V gene, CDR1 is SGHAT while CDR2 is FQNNGV. The junction carries 9 bases between V and J, which are trimmed by 0 bases and 0 bases respectively. Input material: peripheral blood. This receptor was taken from a woman aged 70 to 79 with COVID-19, enrolled during active disease. This sequence uses TRBV11-2 and TRBJ2-7, with no confidently assigned D gene. The nucleotide sequence reads as follows: TGTGCCAGCAGCTTAGATCGTGGTAGCTCCTACGAGCAGTACTTC. Translated, it gives CASSLDRGSSYEQYF.